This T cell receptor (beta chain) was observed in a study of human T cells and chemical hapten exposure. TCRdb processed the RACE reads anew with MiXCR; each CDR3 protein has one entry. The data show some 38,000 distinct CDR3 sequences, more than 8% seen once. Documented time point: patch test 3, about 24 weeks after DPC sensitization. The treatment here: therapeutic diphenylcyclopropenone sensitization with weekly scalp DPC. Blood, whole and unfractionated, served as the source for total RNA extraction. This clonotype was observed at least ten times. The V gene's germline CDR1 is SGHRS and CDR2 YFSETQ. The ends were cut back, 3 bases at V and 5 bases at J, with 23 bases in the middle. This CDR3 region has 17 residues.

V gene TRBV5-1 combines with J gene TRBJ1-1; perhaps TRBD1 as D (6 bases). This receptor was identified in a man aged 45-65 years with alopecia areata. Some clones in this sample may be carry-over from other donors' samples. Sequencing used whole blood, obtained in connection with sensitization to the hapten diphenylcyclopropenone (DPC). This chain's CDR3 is CASSSRWAGALRTEAFF. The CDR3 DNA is TGCGCCAGCAGCTCCCGGTGGGCAGGGGCGCTGAGAACTGAAGCTTTCTTT.